The clone carrying this T cell receptor (beta chain) was detected only once. These data belong to a study of CD8 T cells in Susac syndrome. The germline CDR1 and CDR2 sequences are DFQATT and SNEGSKA (reference sequence). There are 11 residues in the CDR3. Trimming removed 1 base from V and 9 bases from J, with 7 bases in between. RNA was extracted with the RNeasy kit, and a quantity of roughly 0.5 to 1 ug was reverse transcribed using random hexamers. Each CDR3 protein is one row after TCRdb ran MiXCR on the immunoSEQ multiplex PCR reads. The data contain 150,000 to 200,000 distinct CDR3 sequences, 90% to 96% of them singletons.

The sample consisted of CD4+ T cells from PBMCs. The rearrangement links TRBV20-1 to TRBJ1-5; D not resolved. The TCR was taken from a human donor with multiple sclerosis. The CDR3 DNA reads TGCAGTGCTAGAGGGGTGGGGCCCCAGCATTTT. Translation: CSARGVGPQHF.